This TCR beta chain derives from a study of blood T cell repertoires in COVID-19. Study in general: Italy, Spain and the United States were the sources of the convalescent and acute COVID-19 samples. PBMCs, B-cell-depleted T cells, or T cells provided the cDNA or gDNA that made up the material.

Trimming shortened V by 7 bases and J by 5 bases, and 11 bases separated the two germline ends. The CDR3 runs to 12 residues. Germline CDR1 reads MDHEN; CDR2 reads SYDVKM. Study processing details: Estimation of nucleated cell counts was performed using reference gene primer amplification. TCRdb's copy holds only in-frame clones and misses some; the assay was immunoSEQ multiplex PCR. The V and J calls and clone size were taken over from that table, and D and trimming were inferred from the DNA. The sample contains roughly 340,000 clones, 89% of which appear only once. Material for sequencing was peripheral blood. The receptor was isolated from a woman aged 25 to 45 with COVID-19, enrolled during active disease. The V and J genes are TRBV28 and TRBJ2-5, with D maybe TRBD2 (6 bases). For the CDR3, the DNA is TGTGCCAGCACTGGCGGGGAGGAGACCCAGTACTTC. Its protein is CASTGGEETQYF.